The 14 T cell receptor beta chains below all came from one sample that was sequenced in a study of neurological immune-mediated disorders. TCRdb processed the 5' RACE reads anew with MiXCR; each CDR3 protein has one entry. The profile shows roughly 70,000 distinct CDR3 sequences, 4.5% to 6% of them singletons. Specimen: PBMCs. These receptors were taken from a woman between 65 and 79 years old with multiple sclerosis.

The chain employs TRBV12-3 or TRBV12-4 and TRBJ2-7; unclear D gene. The CDR3 covers 13 residues. V lost 3 bases and J lost 3, with 9 bases in between. CDR3 sequence reads: CASSFYKNYEQYF. The CDR3 DNA sequence: TGTGCCAGCAGTTTTTACAAAAACTACGAGCAGTACTTC.

This clonotype came up a few times. Sequence at one end of the junction differs from germline and may be a read error. The chain links TRBV7-7 to TRBJ1-5, with D perhaps matching TRBD1 (6 bases). Germline CDR1 and CDR2: SSHAT and FNYEAQ (reference sequence). The CDR3 sequence is 13 residues long. CDR3 sequence: CASSEGEGQPQHF. The CDR3 DNA follows: TGTGCTAGCAGCGAGGGGGAAGGTCAGCCCCAGCATTTT.

In its sample, this clonotype was seen many times. This chain links TRBV2 with TRBJ2-3, with 15 bases fitting TRBD2. With V trimmed by 2 bases and J by 6 bases, 6 bases remained unmatched. CDR3 size: 17 residues. Per the germline V gene, CDR1 is SNHLY and CDR2 is FYNNEI. The CDR3 nucleotides read TGTGCCAGCAGTGAACTCGGGACTAGCGGGAGGCGTGATACGCAGTATTTT. Residues: CASSELGTSGRRDTQYF.

For this clonotype: A clone one base away is much larger, so this may be a read error. This CDR3 is CAISESKGYEHYF. The DNA for the CDR3 is TGTGCCATCAGTGAGTCGAAGGGCTACGAGCATTACTTC. The chain links TRBV10-3 to TRBJ2-7; D unresolved. The germline CDR1 and CDR2 sequences are ENHRY and SYGVKD. This CDR3 comprises 13 residues.

The table lists this clonotype with many counts. The gene calls are TRBV20-1 and TRBJ2-3; TRBD2 matches 11 bases. CDR1 and CDR2 from the germline V gene are DFQATT and SNEGSKA (reference sequence). There are 16 residues in the CDR3. Unmatched junction bases numbered 4, after V lost 0 bases and J lost 2 bases. The CDR3 sequence is CSARDLAGGFTDTQYF. CDR3 in DNA: TGCAGTGCTAGAGACCTAGCGGGAGGCTTCACAGATACGCAGTATTTT.

V gene TRBV5-1 combines with J gene TRBJ2-5; 7 bases agree with TRBD1. The CDR3 is 15 residues long. V shed 4 bases and J 4 bases; nucleotides not matched to a gene: 10. CDR1 is SGHRS and CDR2 is YFSETQ in the germline V gene. CDR3 sequence reads: CASSPGQYLRETQYF. The CDR3, as DNA: TGCGCCAGCAGCCCGGGACAGTACCTCCGAGAGACCCAGTACTTC. The variable domain in full, with the rest retrieved from reference TRBV5-1 and TRBJ2-5, is KAGVTQTPRYLIKTRGQQVTLSCSPISGHRSVSWYQQTPGQGLQFLFEYFSETQRNKGNFPGRFSGRQFSNSRSEMNVSTLELGDSALYLCASSPGQYLRETQYFGPGTRLLVL.

This clonotype was counted ten times or more. The chain carries TRBV4-3 and TRBJ2-7, with TRBD1 as a possible D gene (7 bases). This CDR3 comprises 15 residues. Trimming took 0 bases from V and 0 from J, leaving 9 bases between them. The germline V gene has CDR1 LGHNA and CDR2 YSLEER. The CDR3 reads CASSQEEGASYEQYF. CDR3 nucleotides: TGCGCCAGCAGCCAAGAGGAGGGGGCCTCCTACGAGCAGTACTTC.

This clonotype was recorded at least ten times. One junction end does not reproduce the germline sequence, and a read error may be involved. This chain joins TRBV5-6 and TRBJ2-7; the match to TRBD2 covers 13 bases. The V gene's germline CDR1 is SGHDT and CDR2 YYEEEE. The length of the CDR3 is 14 residues. The CDR3 reads CASSHGLAGVLRHF. The CDR3 DNA reads as TGTGCCAGCAGCCACGGACTAGCGGGGGTATTGCGGCACTTC. The variable domain in full, completed from reference TRBV5-6 and TRBJ2-7, reads DAGVTQSPTHLIKTRGQQVTLRCSPKSGHDTVSWYQQALGQGPQFIFQYYEEEERQRGNFPDRFSGHQFPNYSSELNVNALLLGDSALYLCASSHGLAGVLRHFGPGTRLTVT.

This clonotype was recorded at least ten times. The rearrangement links TRBV7-9 to TRBJ2-4; TRBD2 aligns across 8 bases. Trimming removed 5 bases from V and 11 bases from J; junction bases left unmatched: 11. Germline V gene sequence: CDR1 SEHNR, CDR2 FQNEAQ (reference sequence). The CDR3 has 14 amino acids. The DNA for the CDR3 is TGTGCCAGCAGCCAACTAGCGGCCTCGCAGGTTCAGTACTTC. This gives the protein CASSQLAASQVQYF.

Ten or more counts support this clonotype. This sequence joins TRBV7-3 and TRBJ2-2; a possible D gene is TRBD1 (6 bases). Germline V CDR1 and CDR2: SGHTA, FQGTGA. This CDR3 contains 16 residues. Trimming cost V 5 bases and J 6 bases, with 19 bases left between them. The CDR3 nucleotides are TGTGCCAGCAGCCCCCAGCCGATACAGGGAGCCGGGGAGCTGTTTTTT. Translation: CASSPQPIQGAGELFF.

This clonotype rates as medium-sized. V is TRBV5-1 and J is TRBJ2-2; no reliable D call. Germline loops: CDR1 SGHRS, CDR2 YFSETQ. V was trimmed by 2 bases and J by 0 bases, leaving 5 bases between them. This CDR3 is built from 14 residues. CDR3 region: CASSFQTNTGELFF. As DNA, the CDR3 is TGCGCCAGCAGCTTCCAGACGAACACCGGGGAGCTGTTTTTT.

This clonotype was recorded many times. This rearrangement joins TRBV5-1 to TRBJ2-5; 8 bases fit TRBD1. The V segment lost 4 bases and the J segment 5 bases; nucleotides outside the gene matches: 10. This CDR3 spans 15 amino acids. The germline gives CDR1 SGHRS, CDR2 YFSETQ. The CDR3 loop is CASSSTGGGSETQYF. The CDR3 DNA reads TGCGCCAGCAGCAGCACAGGGGGTGGGTCGGAGACCCAGTACTTC.

Many counts were recorded for this clonotype. The chain carries TRBV5-1 and TRBJ2-1; tentatively, D is TRBD2 (6 bases). CDR1 is SGHRS and CDR2 is YFSETQ in the germline V gene. Trimming pared 4 bases from V and 0 bases from J, leaving 14 bases between. CDR3 length: 16 residues. DNA of the CDR3: TGCGCCAGCAGCCCCGTAGCGGCGAGCTCCTACAATGAGCAGTTCTTC. It codes for CASSPVAASSYNEQFF.

This clonotype was seen repeatedly, ten times or more. The chain couples TRBV7-9 to TRBJ2-7; D is possibly TRBD1 or TRBD2 (5 bases each). V was shortened by 5 bases and J by 1 base, with 12 bases between the two germline ends. The CDR3 covers 14 residues. Looked up from germline, CDR1 is SEHNR and CDR2 is FQNEAQ (reference sequence). The CDR3 bases are TGTGCCAGCAGCCCCAGGGACGGATCCTACGAGCAGTACTTC. Its translation is CASSPRDGSYEQYF.